Listed below are T cell receptor beta chains from one sample, sequenced in a study of blood T cell repertoires in COVID-19. Here immunoSEQ multiplex PCR was the method, and the copy in TCRdb shows in-frame clones only, minus some. The top ten hold 6.5% to 8.5% of the sample, which has tens of thousands of clones, about 85% seen once. Input material: peripheral blood. The source of these receptors is a woman between 70 and 85 years old with active COVID-19. The CDR3 runs from the conserved cysteine through the conserved F or W. D genes are given only for firm matches. Clone size is shown for a subset of rows, as once, few, many or a class of expanded clone.

cdr3_aa: CASSRGGLNLAGGWENEQYF
cdr3_nt: TGCGCCAGCAGCCGCGGGGGATTAAACCTAGCGGGAGGGTGGGAAAACGAGCAGTACTTC
j_call: TRBJ2-7
d_call: TRBD2
v_call: TRBV5-1
cdr3_length: 20
clone_size: -

cdr3_aa: CASSKYRVERAGEKLFF
cdr3_nt: TGTGCCAGCAGTAAATACAGGGTTGAGAGGGCGGGTGAAAAACTGTTTTTT
j_call: TRBJ1-4
d_call: -
v_call: TRBV2
cdr3_length: 17
clone_size: -

cdr3_aa: CATSIRQGASEAFF
cdr3_nt: TGTGCCACCAGCATACGTCAGGGGGCCTCTGAAGCTTTCTTT
j_call: TRBJ1-1
d_call: TRBD1
v_call: TRBV15
cdr3_length: 14
clone_size: once

cdr3_aa: CASSYGTGGQPQHF
cdr3_nt: TGTGCCAGCAGCTACGGGACAGGGGGTCAGCCCCAGCATTTT
j_call: TRBJ1-5
d_call: TRBD1
v_call: TRBV7-9
cdr3_length: 14
clone_size: few

cdr3_aa: CASSPIGTANSYEQYF
cdr3_nt: TGTGCCAGCAGCCCGATAGGGACAGCAAACAGCTACGAGCAGTACTTC
j_call: TRBJ2-7
d_call: TRBD1
v_call: TRBV5-6
cdr3_length: 16
clone_size: -

cdr3_aa: CAWGGGLGRNTEAFF
cdr3_nt: TGTGCCTGGGGCGGGGGGCTCGGAAGGAACACTGAAGCTTTCTTT
j_call: TRBJ1-1
d_call: -
v_call: TRBV30
cdr3_length: 15
clone_size: -

cdr3_aa: CASSIDSNYGYTF
cdr3_nt: TGTGCCAGCAGTATAGACAGTAACTATGGCTACACCTTC
j_call: TRBJ1-2
d_call: -
v_call: TRBV2
cdr3_length: 13
clone_size: -

cdr3_aa: CASSPNKGLTKNNEQFF
cdr3_nt: TGTGCCAGCTCACCCAACAAGGGACTGACAAAGAACAATGAGCAGTTCTTC
j_call: TRBJ2-1
d_call: -
v_call: TRBV18
cdr3_length: 17
clone_size: -

cdr3_aa: CASSDPMAGQGETEAFF
cdr3_nt: TGTGCCAGCAGCGACCCAATGGCGGGACAGGGAGAAACTGAAGCTTTCTTT
j_call: TRBJ1-1
d_call: TRBD1
v_call: TRBV5-4
cdr3_length: 17
clone_size: -

cdr3_aa: CASNLAGVTTGELFF
cdr3_nt: TGTGCCAGTAATCTAGCGGGAGTTACTACCGGGGAGCTGTTTTTT
j_call: TRBJ2-2
d_call: TRBD2
v_call: TRBV19
cdr3_length: 15
clone_size: once

cdr3_aa: CAWSVQASGNQPQHF
cdr3_nt: TGTGCCTGGAGTGTCCAAGCTTCTGGCAATCAGCCCCAGCATTTT
j_call: TRBJ1-5
d_call: -
v_call: TRBV30
cdr3_length: 15
clone_size: -

cdr3_aa: CATSGTGETEAFF
cdr3_nt: TGTGCCACCAGTGGGACAGGGGAGACTGAAGCCTTCTTT
j_call: TRBJ1-1
d_call: TRBD1
v_call: TRBV24-1
cdr3_length: 13
clone_size: -

cdr3_aa: CASSDRGRPADTQYF
cdr3_nt: TGTGCCAGCTCGGACAGGGGGCGCCCCGCAGATACGCAGTATTTT
j_call: TRBJ2-3
d_call: TRBD1
v_call: TRBV18
cdr3_length: 15
clone_size: few

cdr3_aa: CAWSPSNRGQFF
cdr3_nt: TGTGCCTGGAGTCCCTCCAATAGGGGGCAGTTCTTC
j_call: TRBJ2-1
d_call: -
v_call: TRBV30
cdr3_length: 12
clone_size: -

cdr3_aa: CASSLYHTSEAFF
cdr3_nt: TGTGCCAGCAGTTTATACCATACAAGTGAAGCTTTCTTT
j_call: TRBJ1-1
d_call: -
v_call: TRBV28
cdr3_length: 13
clone_size: -

cdr3_aa: CASSASPGNGTF
cdr3_nt: TGTGCCAGCAGCGCCTCCCCCGGGAACGGCACCTTC
j_call: TRBJ1-2
d_call: -
v_call: TRBV7-9
cdr3_length: 12
clone_size: -

cdr3_aa: CASSRSQGAEGNTIYF
cdr3_nt: TGCGCCAGCAGCCGATCACAGGGGGCGGAAGGAAACACCATATATTTT
j_call: TRBJ1-3
d_call: TRBD1
v_call: TRBV5-1
cdr3_length: 16
clone_size: -

cdr3_aa: CASSLFSGWETQYF
cdr3_nt: TGTGCCAGCAGCTTGTTTTCAGGTTGGGAGACCCAGTACTTC
j_call: TRBJ2-5
d_call: -
v_call: TRBV5-6
cdr3_length: 14
clone_size: once

cdr3_aa: CASSGDRENGNTIYF
cdr3_nt: TGTGCCAGCAGCGGGGACAGGGAGAATGGAAACACCATATATTTT
j_call: TRBJ1-3
d_call: TRBD1
v_call: TRBV9
cdr3_length: 15
clone_size: -

cdr3_aa: CASRRQGITEAFF
cdr3_nt: TGTGCCAGCAGGAGACAGGGTATCACTGAAGCTTTCTTT
j_call: TRBJ1-1
d_call: TRBD1
v_call: TRBV28
cdr3_length: 13
clone_size: -

cdr3_aa: CASSVGTSGSYEQYF
cdr3_nt: TGTGCCAGCAGCGTGGGGACTAGCGGCTCCTACGAGCAGTACTTC
j_call: TRBJ2-7
d_call: TRBD2
v_call: TRBV9
cdr3_length: 15
clone_size: -

cdr3_aa: CASSVGPGQGNSPLHF
cdr3_nt: TGTGCCAGCAGCGTGGGCCCTGGACAGGGCAATTCACCCCTCCACTTT
j_call: TRBJ1-6
d_call: TRBD1
v_call: TRBV9
cdr3_length: 16
clone_size: -

cdr3_aa: CASSLDGGDEQFF
cdr3_nt: TGCGCCAGCAGCTTGGATGGGGGGGATGAGCAGTTCTTC
j_call: TRBJ2-1
d_call: TRBD2
v_call: TRBV5-1
cdr3_length: 13
clone_size: -

cdr3_aa: CASSPRLADKNEQFF
cdr3_nt: TGTGCCAGCTCACCACGGCTAGCGGACAAAAATGAGCAGTTCTTC
j_call: TRBJ2-1
d_call: TRBD2
v_call: TRBV18
cdr3_length: 15
clone_size: -

cdr3_aa: CASSQDFGSDEQFF
cdr3_nt: TGTGCCAGCAGCCAAGATTTCGGTAGCGATGAGCAGTTCTTC
j_call: TRBJ2-1
d_call: -
v_call: TRBV14
cdr3_length: 14
clone_size: -

cdr3_aa: CASSQKLTGTSGSEAFF
cdr3_nt: TGTGCCAGCAGCCAGAAGCTAACCGGGACATCAGGGAGTGAAGCTTTCTTT
j_call: TRBJ1-1
d_call: -
v_call: TRBV3-1/TRBV3-2
cdr3_length: 17
clone_size: -

cdr3_aa: CASSSTEQETQYF
cdr3_nt: TGTGCCAGTAGTAGCACAGAGCAAGAGACCCAGTACTTC
j_call: TRBJ2-5
d_call: -
v_call: TRBV19
cdr3_length: 13
clone_size: -

cdr3_aa: CASSHSSGVNTGELFF
cdr3_nt: TGTGCCAGCAGCCACTCTAGCGGAGTGAACACCGGGGAGCTGTTTTTT
j_call: TRBJ2-2
d_call: TRBD2
v_call: TRBV7-6
cdr3_length: 16
clone_size: once

cdr3_aa: CASSYTHRGTLYGYTF
cdr3_nt: TGTGCCAGCAGTTACACACACAGGGGCACTCTCTATGGCTACACCTTC
j_call: TRBJ1-2
d_call: TRBD1
v_call: TRBV6-5
cdr3_length: 16
clone_size: -

cdr3_aa: CASSGRLAGRYEQYF
cdr3_nt: TGTGCCAGCAGTGGACGGCTAGCGGGACGTTACGAGCAGTACTTC
j_call: TRBJ2-7
d_call: TRBD2
v_call: TRBV2
cdr3_length: 15
clone_size: -

cdr3_aa: CASSPPGGSIDTQYF
cdr3_nt: TGTGCCAGCAGCCCGCCAGGGGGTTCCATAGATACGCAGTATTTT
j_call: TRBJ2-3
d_call: TRBD1
v_call: TRBV11-3
cdr3_length: 15
clone_size: -

cdr3_aa: CASGPGQGVLTAEGIQYF
cdr3_nt: TGTGCCAGCGGACCGGGACAGGGGGTGCTTACCGCCGAGGGCATTCAGTACTTC
j_call: TRBJ2-4
d_call: TRBD1
v_call: TRBV28
cdr3_length: 18
clone_size: -

cdr3_aa: CASSFTPLSEQFF
cdr3_nt: TGTGCTAGCAGCTTCACGCCCCTATCTGAGCAGTTCTTC
j_call: TRBJ2-1
d_call: -
v_call: TRBV7-7
cdr3_length: 13
clone_size: -

cdr3_aa: CASSPKPSGGPYEQYF
cdr3_nt: TGTGCCAGCAGCCCAAAGCCCTCGGGGGGTCCCTACGAGCAGTACTTC
j_call: TRBJ2-7
d_call: TRBD2
v_call: TRBV7-9
cdr3_length: 16
clone_size: -

cdr3_aa: CASSLGRGSGNTIYF
cdr3_nt: TGCGCCAGCAGCTTGGGGAGGGGTTCTGGAAACACCATATATTTT
j_call: TRBJ1-3
d_call: -
v_call: TRBV5-1
cdr3_length: 15
clone_size: once

cdr3_aa: CASSWPGGAFF
cdr3_nt: TGTGCCAGCAGTTGGCCTGGAGGAGCTTTCTTT
j_call: TRBJ1-1
d_call: -
v_call: TRBV3-1/TRBV3-2
cdr3_length: 11
clone_size: -

cdr3_aa: CASSEAPSGYNEQFF
cdr3_nt: TGTGCCAGCAGTGAAGCCCCTAGCGGGTACAATGAGCAGTTCTTC
j_call: TRBJ2-1
d_call: TRBD2
v_call: TRBV6-1
cdr3_length: 15
clone_size: -